This T cell receptor (beta chain) appears in the sequencing data of a study of siplizumab effects on memory and regulatory T cells. Overall study results and limits: Unstimulated subsets contained matches for only a minor fraction of alloreactive clones. Alloreactive sequences traceable to unstimulated CD4+ memory cells declined significantly under siplizumab. Confirmation that proliferating Tregs from siplizumab cultures had suppressive function was not obtained.

Remarks on this clone: What it recognizes is unknown.

Trimming left V 5 bases short and J 2 bases short, with 10 bases between. This CDR3 comprises 13 residues. Germline loops: CDR1 SGHAT, CDR2 FQDESV (reference sequence). Clones were read by immunoSEQ multiplex PCR, and TCRdb kept only the in-frame ones, dropping some. The repertoire holds over 100,000 clones, with about 93% as singletons. Sample: non-Treg CD4+ T cells sorted from blood. The chain links TRBV11-1 to TRBJ2-7; TRBD1 is a possible D gene (6 bases). The clonotype comes from a human donor in good health. The CDR3 sequence: CASSQQGAYEQYF. CDR3 in DNA: TGTGCCAGCAGCCAACAGGGAGCCTACGAGCAGTACTTC.